The next 8 T cell receptor beta chains were all read from a single sample in a study of tumor-infiltrating lymphocytes in primary liver carcinoma. The authors made TCR beta cDNA from around 500 ng total RNA with a constant-region primer. Generation of the TCR beta libraries relied on three nested multiplex PCR rounds using slightly modified ARM-PCR. Researchers ran the first two PCR rounds for ten to eleven cycles each with TRBV1-TRBV30 forward primers and a C-beta reverse primer. MiXCR, applied by TCRdb to the multiplex PCR reads, yields one record per CDR3 protein. The sample includes about 320,000 distinct CDR3 sequences, 55% to 65% of them seen just once. Out of unsorted whole blood came the blood RNA, and germline DNA was extracted as well. The specimen sequenced was peripheral blood. Every receptor here comes from a man aged 40-49 years with primary liver carcinoma and hepatitis B virus infection.

This clonotype was recorded at least ten times. The chain combines TRBV12-3 or TRBV12-4 with TRBJ2-2, with a weak D call TRBD1 (6 bases). Trimming left V 6 bases short and J 4 bases short, with 15 bases between. This CDR3 has 15 residues. The CDR3 loop is CASRGLQGGTGELFF. CDR3 DNA: TGTGCCAGCAGAGGACTCCAAGGGGGCACCGGGGAGCTGTTTTTT.

This clonotype was seen just once. A much larger clone lies a single base off, so this may be a read error. This chain links TRBV6-6 with TRBJ2-5; 7 bases match TRBD1. The CDR3 consists of 12 residues. Germline V gene data show CDR1 as MNHNY and CDR2 as SVGAGI (reference sequence). Written as DNA, the CDR3 is TGTGCCACCAGTTTACAGGGGGAGACCCAGTACTTC. It yields the protein CATSLQGETQYF.

This clonotype was seen repeatedly, ten times or more. This chain uses TRBV6-5 with TRBJ2-7; either TRBD1 or TRBD2 may fit D (6 bases each). V lost 4 bases and J lost 3, with 13 bases in between. Germline CDR1 MNHEY, CDR2 SVGAGI. The CDR3 spans 14 residues. DNA for the CDR3: TGTGCCAGCAGTTCCCCCGGGGGACACTACGAGCAGTACTTC. Protein sequence: CASSSPGGHYEQYF.

This chain connects TRBV12-3 or TRBV12-4 to TRBJ1-6; D is ambiguous. Trimming stripped 8 bases from V and 10 bases from J, with 15 bases between. This CDR3 comprises 13 residues. CDR3 loop: CASADSIRSPLHF. The CDR3 DNA reads TGTGCCAGCGCCGACTCAATCCGGTCACCCCTCCACTTT.

The chain has TRBV24-1 and TRBJ2-2; perhaps TRBD2 as D (5 bases). The CDR3 is 15 amino acids. V was clipped by 4 bases and J by 1 base, with 9 bases between them. Germline V CDR1 and CDR2: KGHDR, SFDVKD. This chain's CDR3 is CATSDYRGNTGELFF. DNA of the CDR3: TGTGCCACCAGTGACTATCGGGGGAACACCGGGGAGCTGTTTTTT.

Regarding this clonotype: Since the CDR3 does not end with the conserved phenylalanine or tryptophan, this likely comes from a read error. The DNA is omitted, as the CDR3 cannot be located on it reliably, and the CDR3 follows TCRdb's listing. This sequence joins TRBV6-5 and TRBJ2-3; the table names TRBD1, a call not compared with the DNA. The CDR3 numbers 14 amino acids, ends counted. The germline gives CDR1 MNHEY, CDR2 SVGAGI. The CDR3: CASTRTGGTDTRYC.

On this clonotype itself: This may stem from a read error, because a much larger clone lies one nucleotide away. No conserved phenylalanine or tryptophan ends this CDR3, so it is likely a read error. V is TRBV6-2 or TRBV6-3 and J is TRBJ1-1, with D hard to call. Trimming removed 7 bases at V and 4 bases at J, with 7 bases between. Looked up from germline, CDR1 is MNHEY and CDR2 is SVGEGT. The CDR3 contains 11 residues. The CDR3 is CASTPRTEAFY. CDR3 coding DNA: TGTGCCAGCACCCCCCGCACTGAAGCTTTCTAT.

This clonotype was counted many times. The chain recombines TRBV12-3 or TRBV12-4 with TRBJ1-2; TRBD1 matches at 9 bases. The CDR3 length is 12 residues. The junction had 7 bases not matched to a gene; V was cut back by 10 bases and J by 7 bases. The CDR3 here is CATEEQGAGYTF. CDR3 nucleotides: TGTGCCACCGAAGAACAGGGGGCTGGCTACACCTTC.